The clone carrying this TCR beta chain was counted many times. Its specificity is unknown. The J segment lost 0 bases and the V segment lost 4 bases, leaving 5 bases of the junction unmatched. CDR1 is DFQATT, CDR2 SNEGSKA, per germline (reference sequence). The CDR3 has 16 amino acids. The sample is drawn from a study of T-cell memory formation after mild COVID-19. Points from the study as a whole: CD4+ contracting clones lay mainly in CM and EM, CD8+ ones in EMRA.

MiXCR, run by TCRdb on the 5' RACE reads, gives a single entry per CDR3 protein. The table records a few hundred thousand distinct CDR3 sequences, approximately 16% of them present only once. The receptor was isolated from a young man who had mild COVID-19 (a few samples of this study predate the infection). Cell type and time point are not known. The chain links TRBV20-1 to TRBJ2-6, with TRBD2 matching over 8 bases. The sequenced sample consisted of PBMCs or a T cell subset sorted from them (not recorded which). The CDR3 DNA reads TGCAGTGCTACGAGCGGGGGACCCTCTGGGGCCAACGTCCTGACTTTC. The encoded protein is CSATSGGPSGANVLTF.